One T cell receptor beta chain is described in this entry. Its antigen remains unknown. These data belong to a study of T cell responses to AZD1222 COVID-19 vaccine. Study results and caveats: The donors showed a predominance of white British ancestry and of females, with possible underestimation of clonal diversity.

Only in-frame clones appear in the TCRdb table, and some are missing; sequencing was by immunoSEQ multiplex PCR. Here the sample spans some 140,000 clones, 89% being singletons. The length of the CDR3 is 11 residues. CDR1 is LNHDA, CDR2 SQIVND, per germline (reference sequence). V lost 10 bases to trimming and J lost 3 bases; unmatched junction nucleotides: 2. The TCR comes from an adult who received the AZD1222 COVID-19 vaccine. The input for sequencing was peripheral blood, taken 28 days after the second AZD1222 dose. The chain employs TRBV19 and TRBJ1-1; 7 nucleotides agree with TRBD1. The CDR3 DNA reads TGTGCCATTACAGGGGACACTGAAGCTTTCTTT. The encoded protein is CAITGDTEAFF.